This entry lists 4 T cell receptor beta chains sequenced from one sample in a study of blood T cell repertoires in COVID-19. Only in-frame clones appear in the TCRdb table, and some are missing; sequencing was by immunoSEQ multiplex PCR. Among more than 200,000 clones listed, around 82% were seen once. The sequenced sample consisted of peripheral blood. Receptors were obtained from a man aged 50 to 59 with active or convalescent COVID-19.

This clone was seen just once. The chain joins TRBV6-5 to TRBJ1-6; 12 bases are shared with TRBD1. Germline assignment: CDR1 MNHEY and CDR2 SVGAGI. Unmatched junction bases numbered 3, after V lost 8 bases and J lost 7 bases. The CDR3 extends over 14 amino acids. The CDR3 DNA reads TGTGCCAGCGGGGACAGGGGGCGGAATTCACCCCTCCACTTT. Its translation: CASGDRGRNSPLHF.

This sequence joins TRBV6-5 and TRBJ1-5, with D possibly being TRBD1 (5 bases). Germline loops: CDR1 MNHEY, CDR2 SVGAGI. Trimming left V 6 bases short and J 3 bases short, with 9 bases between. The CDR3 is 13 amino acids. In nucleotides, the CDR3 is TGTGCCAGCAGGTGGGGGGACAATCAGCCCCAGCATTTT. It encodes CASRWGDNQPQHF.

The CDR3 is CASSSNGASYNEQFF. CDR3 DNA sequence: TGTGCCAGCAGCTCTAATGGGGCCTCCTACAATGAGCAGTTCTTC. The chain joins TRBV7-9 to TRBJ2-1, with TRBD1 as a possible D gene (5 bases). Trimming cost V 4 bases and J 0 bases, with 10 bases left between them. The CDR3 covers 15 residues. Germline lookup yields CDR1 SEHNR and CDR2 FQNEAQ (reference sequence).

Only a few counts were recorded for this clone. CDR3 amino acids: CASSLAGTDEQYF. The CDR3 DNA sequence: TGTGCCAGCAGTTTAGCCGGGACAGACGAGCAGTACTTC. This chain links TRBV12-3 or TRBV12-4 with TRBJ2-7; 7 bases match TRBD1. This CDR3 comprises 13 residues. Germline trimming cut 0 bases from V and 5 bases from J; bases unmatched to any gene: 1.